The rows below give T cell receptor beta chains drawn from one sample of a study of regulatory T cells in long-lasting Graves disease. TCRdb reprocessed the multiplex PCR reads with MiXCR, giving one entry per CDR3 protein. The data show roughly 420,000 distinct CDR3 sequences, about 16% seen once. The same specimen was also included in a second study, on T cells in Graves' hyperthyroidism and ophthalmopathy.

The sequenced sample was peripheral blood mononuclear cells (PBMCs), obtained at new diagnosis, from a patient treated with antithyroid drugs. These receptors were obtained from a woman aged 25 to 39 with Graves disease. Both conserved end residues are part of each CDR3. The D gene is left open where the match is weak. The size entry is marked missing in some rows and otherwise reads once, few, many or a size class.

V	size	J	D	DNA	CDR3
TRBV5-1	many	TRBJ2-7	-	TGCGCCAGCAGCTCCACCGGGCCCCAGAGCTCCTACGAGCAGTACTTC	CASSSTGPQSSYEQYF
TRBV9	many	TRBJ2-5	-	TGTGCCAGCAGCGTAGCGGCTCAAGAGACCCAGTACTTC	CASSVAAQETQYF
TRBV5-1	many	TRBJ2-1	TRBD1	TGCGCCAGCAGCAAGGGACAGGGGCTCGAGCAGTTCTTC	CASSKGQGLEQFF
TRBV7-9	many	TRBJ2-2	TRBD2	TGTGCCAGCAGGCCACTCCCGGCGGGAGGGAAAAACACCGGGGAGCTGTTTTTT	CASRPLPAGGKNTGELFF
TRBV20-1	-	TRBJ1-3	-	TGCAGTGCCGATGGCGTAGATTCTGGAAACACCATATATTTT	CSADGVDSGNTIYF
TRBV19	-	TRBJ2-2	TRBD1	TGTGCCAGTAGTATATTGGGGACAGCCACCGGGGAGCTGTTTTTT	CASSILGTATGELFF
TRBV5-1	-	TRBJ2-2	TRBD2	TGCGCCAGCAGCTCTAGCGGGAGGGCCGGAGCCGGGGAGCTGTTTTTT	CASSSSGRAGAGELFF
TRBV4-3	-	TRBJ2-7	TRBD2	TGCGCCAGCAGCCGGACTACTAGCGGGAGGCCGCCCTACGAGCAGTACTTC	CASSRTTSGRPPYEQYF
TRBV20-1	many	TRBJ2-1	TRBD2	TGCAGTGTACTAGCGGGAGCTGCGGGCAATGAGCAGTTCTTC	CSVLAGAAGNEQFF
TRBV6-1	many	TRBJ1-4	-	TGTGCCAGCAGTGTCCAACCGGTCGCAACTAATGAAAAACTGTTTTTT	CASSVQPVATNEKLFF
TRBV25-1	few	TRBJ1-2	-	TGTGCCAGCAGTGGATCCTCCCCCATCTATGGCTACACCTTC	CASSGSSPIYGYTF
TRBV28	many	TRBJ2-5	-	TGTGCCAGCAGTTATAATACCCAAGAGACCCAGTACTTC	CASSYNTQETQYF
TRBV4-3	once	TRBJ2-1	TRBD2	TGCGCCAGCAGCCAACAGGCGGGAGGCTCTTACGAGCAGTTCTTC	CASSQQAGGSYEQFF
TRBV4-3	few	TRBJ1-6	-	TGCGCCAGCAGCCAAGATCCCTACAGCTCCTATAATTCACCCCTCCACTTT	CASSQDPYSSYNSPLHF
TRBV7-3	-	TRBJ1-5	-	TGTGCCAGCAGCCTTCTTTCTAGCACAGATACGCAGCATTTT	CASSLLSSTDTQHF
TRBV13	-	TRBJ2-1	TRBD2	TGTGCCAGCAGCCGGGGACTAGCGGGATGGAATGAGCAGTTCTTC	CASSRGLAGWNEQFF
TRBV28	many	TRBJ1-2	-	TGTGCCAGCAGTTTACCAGGGGCCTACTATGGCTACACCTTC	CASSLPGAYYGYTF
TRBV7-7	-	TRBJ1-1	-	TGTGCTAGCAGCTTAGAGGCGGGGACTGAAGCTTTCTTT	CASSLEAGTEAFF
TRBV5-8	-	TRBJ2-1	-	TGTGCCAGCAGGCTGCGGCGGTACAGCTCCTACAATGAGCAGTTCTTC	CASRLRRYSSYNEQFF
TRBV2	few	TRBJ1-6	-	TGTGCCAGCAGAAGAGGCCCGCGGGGGTCACCCCTCCACTTT	CASRRGPRGSPLHF
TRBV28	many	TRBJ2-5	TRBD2	TGTGCCAGCAGTTTAATCCAAGCGGGGCAAGAGACCCAGTACTTC	CASSLIQAGQETQYF
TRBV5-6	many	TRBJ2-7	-	TGTGCCAGCAGCTCGTGGGCTGGGGACGAGCAGTACTTC	CASSSWAGDEQYF
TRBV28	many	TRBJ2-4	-	TGTGCCAGCAGTCAGTGGAGTGGAAGAAACATTCAGTACTTC	CASSQWSGRNIQYF
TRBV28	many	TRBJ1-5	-	TGTGCCAGCAAGAGAGGGGGTGGCAATCAGCCCCAGCATTTT	CASKRGGGNQPQHF
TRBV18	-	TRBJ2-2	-	TGTGCCAGCTCAGCTTTCACGGACATTTTCCCGAACACCGGGGAGCTGTTTTTT	CASSAFTDIFPNTGELFF
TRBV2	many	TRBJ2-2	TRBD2	TGTGCCACCACGGGGGGCACCGGGGAGCTGTTTTTT	CATTGGTGELFF
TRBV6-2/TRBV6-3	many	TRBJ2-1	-	TGTGCCAGCAGTATTTTTGGGCCAACCAATGAGCAGTTCTTC	CASSIFGPTNEQFF
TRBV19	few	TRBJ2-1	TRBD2	TGTGCCAGTAGTCCCCAAGGCGGACTAGCGGCCAGCGGCAATGAGCAGTTCTTC	CASSPQGGLAASGNEQFF
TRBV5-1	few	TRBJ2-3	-	TGCGCCAGCAGCCACAGAGGGAGTCCCACAGATACGCAGTATTTT	CASSHRGSPTDTQYF
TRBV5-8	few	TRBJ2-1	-	TGTGCCAGCAAGCGGTGGACAGAGCAGTTCTTC	CASKRWTEQFF
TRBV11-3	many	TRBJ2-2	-	TGTGCCAGCAGCTTAGCGGTTAACACCGGGGAGCTGTTTTTT	CASSLAVNTGELFF
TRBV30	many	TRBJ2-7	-	TGTGCCTGGAGTATCGGGGCGTCACACTACGAGCAGTACTTC	CAWSIGASHYEQYF
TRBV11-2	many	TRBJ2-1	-	TGTGCCAGCAGCTCCCTGTCCCCTTACAATGAGCAGTTCTTC	CASSSLSPYNEQFF
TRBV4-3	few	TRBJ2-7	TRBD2	TGCGCCAGCAGCCAAGATGGGCTAGCGGGAGACTCGGGGCCTTACGAGCAGTACTTC	CASSQDGLAGDSGPYEQYF
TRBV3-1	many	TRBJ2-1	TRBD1	TGTGCCAGCAGCCAAAAAGGGGGCAACAATGAGCAGTTCTTC	CASSQKGGNNEQFF
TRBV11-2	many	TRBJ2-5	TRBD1	TGTGCCAGCAGCTTTTTCGCAGGGGGAAGGGAGACCCAGTACTTC	CASSFFAGGRETQYF
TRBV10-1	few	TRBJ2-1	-	TGCGCCAGCAGTGAGGGTTTCGGTGAGCAGTTCTTC	CASSEGFGEQFF
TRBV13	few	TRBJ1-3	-	TGTGCCAGCAGCTTTGACAGATTCTCTGGAAACACCATATATTTT	CASSFDRFSGNTIYF